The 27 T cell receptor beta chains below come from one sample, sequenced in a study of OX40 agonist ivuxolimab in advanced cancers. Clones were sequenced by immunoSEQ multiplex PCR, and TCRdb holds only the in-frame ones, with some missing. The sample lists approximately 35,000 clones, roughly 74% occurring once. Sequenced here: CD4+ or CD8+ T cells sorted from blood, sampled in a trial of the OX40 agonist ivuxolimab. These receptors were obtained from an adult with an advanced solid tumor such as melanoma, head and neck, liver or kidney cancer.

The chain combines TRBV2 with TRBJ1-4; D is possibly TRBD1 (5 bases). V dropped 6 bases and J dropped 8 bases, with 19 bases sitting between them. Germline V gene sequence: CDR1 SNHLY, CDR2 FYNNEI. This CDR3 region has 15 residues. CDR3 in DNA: TGTGCCAGCAGCCTTTTCGGGACTTCTGGGGAAAAACTGTTTTTT. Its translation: CASSLFGTSGEKLFF.

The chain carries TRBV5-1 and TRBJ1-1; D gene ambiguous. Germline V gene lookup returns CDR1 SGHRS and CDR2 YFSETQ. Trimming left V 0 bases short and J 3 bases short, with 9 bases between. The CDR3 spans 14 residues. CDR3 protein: CASSLADRYTEAFF. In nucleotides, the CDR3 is TGCGCCAGCAGCTTGGCCGACCGATACACTGAAGCTTTCTTT.

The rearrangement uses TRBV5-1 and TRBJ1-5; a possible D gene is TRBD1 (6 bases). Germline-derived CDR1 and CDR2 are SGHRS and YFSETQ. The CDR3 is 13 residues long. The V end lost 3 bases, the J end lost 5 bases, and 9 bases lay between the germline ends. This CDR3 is CASSYRADQPQHF. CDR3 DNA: TGCGCCAGCAGCTACAGGGCCGATCAGCCCCAGCATTTT.

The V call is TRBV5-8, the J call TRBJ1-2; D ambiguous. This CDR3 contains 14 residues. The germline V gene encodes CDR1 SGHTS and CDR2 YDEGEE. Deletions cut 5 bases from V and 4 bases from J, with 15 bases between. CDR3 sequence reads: CASREYKLPYGYTF. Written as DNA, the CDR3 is TGTGCCAGCAGAGAGTATAAACTTCCCTATGGCTACACCTTC.

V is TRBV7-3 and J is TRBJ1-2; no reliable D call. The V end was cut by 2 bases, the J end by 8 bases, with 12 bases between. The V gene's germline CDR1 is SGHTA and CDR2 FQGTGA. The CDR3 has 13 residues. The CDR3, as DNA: TGTGCCAGCAGCTTACGTCCTGAGGGCGGCTACACCTTC. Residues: CASSLRPEGGYTF.

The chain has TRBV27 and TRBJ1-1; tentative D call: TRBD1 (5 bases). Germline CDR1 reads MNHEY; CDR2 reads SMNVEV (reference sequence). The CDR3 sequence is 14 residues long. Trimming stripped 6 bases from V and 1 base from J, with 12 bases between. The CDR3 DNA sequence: TGTGCCAGCAGCCCCGGGACGGGGAACACTGAAGCTTTCTTT. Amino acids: CASSPGTGNTEAFF.

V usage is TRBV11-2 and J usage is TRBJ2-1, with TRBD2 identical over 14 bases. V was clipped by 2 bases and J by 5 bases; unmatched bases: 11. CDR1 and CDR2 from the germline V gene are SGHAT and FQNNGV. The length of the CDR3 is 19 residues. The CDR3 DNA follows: TGTGCCAGCAGCTTAAACGGACTAGCGGGGGGCCCCAGGGACAATGAGCAGTTCTTC. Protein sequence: CASSLNGLAGGPRDNEQFF.

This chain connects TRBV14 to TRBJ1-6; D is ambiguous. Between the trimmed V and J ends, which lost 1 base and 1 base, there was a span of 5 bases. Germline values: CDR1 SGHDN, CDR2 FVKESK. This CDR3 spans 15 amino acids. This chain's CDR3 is CASSQVGSYNSPLHF. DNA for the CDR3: TGTGCCAGCAGCCAAGTGGGATCCTATAATTCACCCCTCCACTTT.

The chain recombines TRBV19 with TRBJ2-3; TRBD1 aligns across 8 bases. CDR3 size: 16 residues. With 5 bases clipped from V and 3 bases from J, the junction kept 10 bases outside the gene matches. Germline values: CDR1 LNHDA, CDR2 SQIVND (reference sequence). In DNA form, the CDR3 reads TGTGCCAGTAGTTTGCGGACAGGGTCAAGTACAGATACGCAGTATTTT. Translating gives CASSLRTGSSTDTQYF.

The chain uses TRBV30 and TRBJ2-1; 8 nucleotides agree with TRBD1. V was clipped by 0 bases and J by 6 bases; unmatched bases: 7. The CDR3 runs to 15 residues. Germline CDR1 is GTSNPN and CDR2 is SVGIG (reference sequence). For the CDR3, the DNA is TGTGCCTGGAGTGTAGGAGGGACAGGAGCCAATGAGCAGTTCTTC. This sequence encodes CAWSVGGTGANEQFF.

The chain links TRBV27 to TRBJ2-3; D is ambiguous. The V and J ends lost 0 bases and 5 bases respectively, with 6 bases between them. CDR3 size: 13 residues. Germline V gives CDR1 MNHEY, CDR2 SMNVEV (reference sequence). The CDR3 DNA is TGTGCCAGCAGTTTATCGGTCTTAGATACGCAGTATTTT. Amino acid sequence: CASSLSVLDTQYF.

This CDR3 is CASGSRGHTDTQYF. The CDR3 DNA is TGTGCCAGCGGAAGCAGGGGTCACACAGATACGCAGTATTTT. The chain combines TRBV6-1 with TRBJ2-3, with D maybe TRBD1 (6 bases). The CDR3 sequence is 14 residues long. With 8 bases removed from V and 2 bases from J, the gap between germline ends came to 14 bases. The germline V gene has CDR1 MNHNS and CDR2 SASEGT.

The CDR3 reads CASSDSDGYTF. The DNA for the CDR3 is TGTGCCAGCAGCGATTCGGATGGCTACACCTTC. The chain joins TRBV7-9 to TRBJ1-2; D not certain. V shed 5 bases and J shed 6 bases, with 7 bases lying between them. Germline V lookup: CDR1 SEHNR, CDR2 FQNEAQ (reference sequence). This CDR3 is built from 11 residues.

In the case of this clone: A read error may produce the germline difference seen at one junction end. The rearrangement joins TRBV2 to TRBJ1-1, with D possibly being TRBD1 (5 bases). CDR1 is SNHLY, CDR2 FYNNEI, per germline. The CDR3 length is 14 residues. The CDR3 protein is CASSEMWGNAEAFF. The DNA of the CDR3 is TGTGCCAGCAGTGAAATGTGGGGGAACGCTGAAGCTTTCTTT.

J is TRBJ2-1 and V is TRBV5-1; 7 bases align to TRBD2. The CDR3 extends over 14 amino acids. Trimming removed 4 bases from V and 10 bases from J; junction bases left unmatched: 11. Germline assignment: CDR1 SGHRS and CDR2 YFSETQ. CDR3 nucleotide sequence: TGCGCCAGCAGCGGGGATGCCGGCGGGGGAGAGCAGTTCTTC. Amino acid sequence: CASSGDAGGGEQFF. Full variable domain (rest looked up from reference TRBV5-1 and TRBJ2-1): KAGVTQTPRYLIKTRGQQVTLSCSPISGHRSVSWYQQTPGQGLQFLFEYFSETQRNKGNFPGRFSGRQFSNSRSEMNVSTLELGDSALYLCASSGDAGGGEQFFGPGTRLTVL.

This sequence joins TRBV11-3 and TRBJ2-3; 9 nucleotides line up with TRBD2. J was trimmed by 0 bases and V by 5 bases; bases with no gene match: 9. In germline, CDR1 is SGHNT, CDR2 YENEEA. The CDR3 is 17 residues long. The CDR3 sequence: CASSPDSSGASTDTQYF. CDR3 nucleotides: TGTGCCAGCAGCCCCGACTCTAGCGGGGCTAGCACAGATACGCAGTATTTT.

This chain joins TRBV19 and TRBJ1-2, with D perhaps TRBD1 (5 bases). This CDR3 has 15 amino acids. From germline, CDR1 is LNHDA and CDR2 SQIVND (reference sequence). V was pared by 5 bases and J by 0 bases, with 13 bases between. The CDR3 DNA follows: TGTGCCAGTAGTCTAAGGGACGGAGCTAACTATGGCTACACCTTC. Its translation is CASSLRDGANYGYTF. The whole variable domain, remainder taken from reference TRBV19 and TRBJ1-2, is DGGITQSPKYLFRKEGQNVTLSCEQNLNHDAMYWYRQDPGQGLRLIYYSQIVNDFQKGDIAEGYSVSREKKESFPLTVTSAQKNPTAFYLCASSLRDGANYGYTFGSGTRLTVV.

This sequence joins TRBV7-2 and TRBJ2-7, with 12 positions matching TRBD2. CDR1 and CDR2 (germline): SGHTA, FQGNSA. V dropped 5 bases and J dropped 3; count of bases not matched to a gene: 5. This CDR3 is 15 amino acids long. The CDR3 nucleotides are TGTGCCAGCAGCCTGACTAGCGGGGGAGACTACGAGCAGTACTTC. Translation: CASSLTSGGDYEQYF.

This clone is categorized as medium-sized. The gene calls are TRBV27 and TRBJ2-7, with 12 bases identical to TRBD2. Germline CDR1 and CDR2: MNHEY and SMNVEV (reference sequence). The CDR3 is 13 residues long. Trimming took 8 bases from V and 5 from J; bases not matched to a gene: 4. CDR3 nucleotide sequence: TGTGCCAGCGGGCTAGCGGGGGGGAACGAGCAGTACTTC. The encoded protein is CASGLAGGNEQYF.

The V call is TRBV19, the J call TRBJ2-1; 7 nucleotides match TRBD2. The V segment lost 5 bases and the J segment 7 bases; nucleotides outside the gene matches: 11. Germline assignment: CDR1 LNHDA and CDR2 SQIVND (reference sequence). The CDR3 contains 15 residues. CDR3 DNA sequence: TGTGCCAGTAGTGCACTGGGGGGGGGTATTAATGAGCAGTTCTTC. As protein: CASSALGGGINEQFF.

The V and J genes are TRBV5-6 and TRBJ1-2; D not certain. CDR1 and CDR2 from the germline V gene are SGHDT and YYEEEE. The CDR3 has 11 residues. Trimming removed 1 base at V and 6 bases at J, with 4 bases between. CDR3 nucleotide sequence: TGTGCCAGCAGCTTGTTCGATGGCTACACCTTC. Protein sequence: CASSLFDGYTF.

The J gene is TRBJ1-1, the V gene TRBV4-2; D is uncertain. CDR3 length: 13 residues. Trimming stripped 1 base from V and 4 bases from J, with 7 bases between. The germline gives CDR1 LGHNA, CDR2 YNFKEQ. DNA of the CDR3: TGTGCCAGCAGCCAAGGCGTCTCCACTGAAGCTTTCTTT. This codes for CASSQGVSTEAFF.

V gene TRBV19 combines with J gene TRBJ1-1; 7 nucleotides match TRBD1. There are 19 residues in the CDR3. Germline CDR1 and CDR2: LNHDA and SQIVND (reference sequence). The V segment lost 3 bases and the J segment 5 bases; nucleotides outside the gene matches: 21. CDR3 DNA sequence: TGTGCCAGTAGTATCGGTGTTTCGCGACAGGGCTTTTTTCATACTGAAGCTTTCTTT. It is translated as CASSIGVSRQGFFHTEAFF.

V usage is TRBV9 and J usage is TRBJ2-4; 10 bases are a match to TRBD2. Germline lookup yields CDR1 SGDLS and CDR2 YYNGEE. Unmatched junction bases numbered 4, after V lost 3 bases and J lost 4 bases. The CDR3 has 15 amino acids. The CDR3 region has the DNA TGTGCCAGCAGCGCCGGTAGCGGGGGGAAAAACATTCAGTACTTC. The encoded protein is CASSAGSGGKNIQYF.

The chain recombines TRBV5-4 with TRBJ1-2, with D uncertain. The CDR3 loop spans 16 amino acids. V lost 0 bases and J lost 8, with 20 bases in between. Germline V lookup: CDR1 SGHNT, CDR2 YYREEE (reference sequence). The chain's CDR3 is CASSLGSAGARMGYTF. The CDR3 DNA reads TGTGCCAGCAGCTTGGGGTCCGCAGGCGCCAGAATGGGCTACACCTTC.

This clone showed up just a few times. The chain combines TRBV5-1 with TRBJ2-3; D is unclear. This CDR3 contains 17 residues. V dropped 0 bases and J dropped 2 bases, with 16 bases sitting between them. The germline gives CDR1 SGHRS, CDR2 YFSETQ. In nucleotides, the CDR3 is TGCGCCAGCAGCTTGGCAGGCCGGGTCCAGAACACAGATACGCAGTATTTT. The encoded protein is CASSLAGRVQNTDTQYF.

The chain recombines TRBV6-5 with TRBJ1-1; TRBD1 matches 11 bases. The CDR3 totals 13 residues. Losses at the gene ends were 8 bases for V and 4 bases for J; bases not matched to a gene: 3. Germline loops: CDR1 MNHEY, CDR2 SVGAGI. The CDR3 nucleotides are TGTGCCAGCCACGGGACAGGGGGCACTGAAGCTTTCTTT. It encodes CASHGTGGTEAFF.